One TCR beta chain is described in this entry. The entry originates in a study of blood T cell repertoires in COVID-19. CDR3 length: 15 residues. The germline V gene has CDR1 SGHAT and CDR2 FQNNGV. Losses at the gene ends were 1 base for V and 4 bases for J; bases not matched to a gene: 4. Using immunoSEQ multiplex PCR, the repertoire was profiled, and TCRdb retains in-frame clones only, with some absent. The sample includes approximately 68,000 clones, around 86% of them seen just once. This clonotype was obtained from a man in his fifties or sixties with active COVID-19. The J gene is TRBJ2-7, the V gene TRBV11-2, with 10 positions matching TRBD2. Sequencing was carried out using peripheral blood. This chain's CDR3 is CASSLGTSGTYEQYF. Written as DNA, the CDR3 is TGTGCCAGCAGCTTAGGGACTAGCGGTACGTACGAGCAGTACTTC.